The subject of this entry is one T cell receptor beta chain. Its antigen is still unknown. This specimen belongs to a study of T cell responses to AZD1222 COVID-19 vaccine. Libraries were prepared by immunoSEQ multiplex PCR; TCRdb keeps only in-frame clonotypes and omits some of them. The sample yields about 100,000 clones, around 91% seen once. Germline V lookup: CDR1 SGHDT, CDR2 YYEEEE. The CDR3 is made up of 16 amino acids. Trimming removed 4 bases from V and 5 bases from J; junction bases left unmatched: 8. Study-level findings and limits: A rise in Spike-specific TCR breadth and depth followed two AZD1222 doses. Unmutated variant regions are reportedly targeted by nearly half of spike-specific TCRs.

This receptor was identified in an adult in good health. The chain uses TRBV5-6 and TRBJ2-3; 12 bases align to TRBD2. This material consisted of peripheral blood, taken on day 0 of AZD1222 vaccination. The CDR3 DNA follows: TGTGCCAGCAGCCGAAGACTAGCGGGGGTTGTAGATACGCAGTATTTT. Its translation: CASSRRLAGVVDTQYF. Combining the CDR3 with reference TRBV5-6 and TRBJ2-3 gives the whole variable domain DAGVTQSPTHLIKTRGQQVTLRCSPKSGHDTVSWYQQALGQGPQFIFQYYEEEERQRGNFPDRFSGHQFPNYSSELNVNALLLGDSALYLCASSRRLAGVVDTQYFGPGTRLTVL.